The 12 T cell receptor beta chains given below trace back to one sample, sequenced in a study of cytomegalovirus exposure and HLA in healthy donors. Primers: 60 Vbeta forward and 13 Jbeta reverse. Using immunoSEQ multiplex PCR, the repertoire was profiled, and TCRdb retains in-frame clones only, with some absent. The sample carries 100,000 to 150,000 clones, about 80% recorded once. The material sequenced was PBMCs. These receptors were collected from a female donor in good health and CMV-seropositive.

The gene calls are TRBV7-9 and TRBJ1-2; D is perhaps TRBD1 (5 bases). Between the trimmed V and J ends, which lost 3 bases and 8 bases, there was a span of 10 bases. The CDR3 runs 12 residues. Germline V gene sequence: CDR1 SEHNR, CDR2 FQNEAQ (reference sequence). CDR3 loop: CASSFGTWGYTF. In nucleotides, the CDR3 is TGTGCCAGCAGCTTCGGGACTTGGGGCTACACCTTC.

The V call is TRBV18, the J call TRBJ1-2; D is uncertain. Germline V CDR1 and CDR2: KGHSH, LQKENI. V dropped 2 bases and J dropped 6 bases, with 10 bases sitting between them. This CDR3 has 13 residues. CDR3 in DNA: TGTGCCAGCTCACCATTTAAGGGAGATGGCTACACCTTC. This codes for CASSPFKGDGYTF.

This clone was seen just once. The chain is built from TRBV9 and TRBJ2-3; TRBD2 matches at 10 bases. The germline V gene has CDR1 SGDLS and CDR2 YYNGEE. This CDR3 spans 16 amino acids. The junction had 7 bases not matched to a gene; V was cut back by 0 bases and J by 6 bases. The CDR3 nucleotides read TGTGCCAGCAGCGTAGACCCTAGCGGGGGCAAGGATACGCAGTATTTT. Its protein is CASSVDPSGGKDTQYF.

The chain recombines TRBV10-3 with TRBJ2-3; the D gene is possibly TRBD2 (6 bases). V lost 9 bases, J lost 4 bases, and 14 bases lay in between. Per germline, CDR1 ENHRY and CDR2 SYGVKD. This CDR3 is built from 13 residues. This CDR3 reads CAMSHGGPDTQYF. CDR3 DNA: TGTGCCATGAGTCACGGGGGACCAGATACGCAGTATTTT.

The chain uses TRBV6-6 and TRBJ1-6; 7 bases match TRBD1. Germline assignment: CDR1 MNHNY and CDR2 SVGAGI (reference sequence). The CDR3 sequence is 15 residues long. V trimming: 0 bases; J trimming: 14 bases; junction bases outside the gene matches: 10. The CDR3 spells CASSYSNRGPGTLHF. CDR3 DNA: TGTGCCAGCAGTTACTCGAACAGGGGCCCTGGGACCCTCCACTTT.

V is TRBV4-1 and J is TRBJ1-5; the D is unclear. Germline V CDR1 and CDR2: MGHRA, YSYEKL. This CDR3 has 17 residues. The V and J ends lost 4 bases and 0 bases respectively, with 16 bases between them. The CDR3 is CASSRLPPGNSNQPQHF. The CDR3 DNA follows: TGCGCCAGCAGCCGACTTCCCCCCGGAAATAGCAATCAGCCCCAGCATTTT.

This chain links TRBV9 with TRBJ2-2; maybe TRBD1 (6 bases). V lost 3 bases, J lost 7 bases, and 10 bases lay in between. Germline loops: CDR1 SGDLS, CDR2 YYNGEE. This CDR3 has 13 amino acids. The CDR3 sequence: CASSDLGGGELFF. CDR3 in DNA: TGTGCCAGCAGCGACTTAGGGGGCGGGGAGCTGTTTTTT. The variable domain in full, with the rest retrieved from reference TRBV9 and TRBJ2-2, is DSGVTQTPKHLITATGQRVTLRCSPRSGDLSVYWYQQSLDQGLQFLIQYYNGEERAKGNILERFSAQQFPDLHSELNLSSLELGDSALYFCASSDLGGGELFFGEGSRLTVL.

CDR3 bases: TGTGCCAGCAGCTCTCTAGCGGGGGGACGAGAGTTCTTC. This encodes CASSSLAGGREFF. The chain has TRBV13 and TRBJ2-1; 11 bases map to TRBD2. CDR1 is PRHDT, CDR2 FYEKMQ, per germline (reference sequence). This CDR3 spans 13 amino acids. Trimming at V came to 4 bases and at J to 14 bases, leaving 7 bases not matched to a gene.

To note about this clone: Other DNA sequences within the sample encode an identical CDR3. The chain couples TRBV6-5 to TRBJ2-7; possibly TRBD1 for D (6 bases). CDR3 size: 13 residues. Germline assignment: CDR1 MNHEY and CDR2 SVGAGI. The V gene lost 5 bases and the J gene lost 3 bases, with 11 bases spanning the gap. The CDR3 region has the DNA TGTGCCAGCAGTACAGGGCCCGTCTACGAGCAGTACTTC. Its translation is CASSTGPVYEQYF.

The J gene is TRBJ1-2, the V gene TRBV29-1; D is possibly TRBD1 (6 bases). Germline V CDR1 and CDR2: SQVTM, ANQGSEA. This CDR3 has 15 amino acids. With 4 bases removed from V and 4 bases from J, the gap between germline ends came to 19 bases. CDR3 loop: CSVGEGGVPAYGYTF. The CDR3 DNA reads as TGCAGCGTTGGCGAGGGGGGGGTTCCAGCCTATGGCTACACCTTC.

This sequence joins TRBV7-3 and TRBJ2-1; 7 nucleotides line up with TRBD2. Losses at the gene ends were 2 bases for V and 6 bases for J; bases not matched to a gene: 7. Looked up from germline, CDR1 is SGHTA and CDR2 is FQGTGA. This CDR3 is built from 15 residues. The CDR3 sequence: CASSLGGEASNEQFF. Here the CDR3 DNA reads TGTGCCAGCAGCTTAGGGGGGGAGGCATCCAATGAGCAGTTCTTC.

The chain recombines TRBV28 with TRBJ1-2, with D possibly TRBD1 on 5 matching bases. Germline assignment: CDR1 MDHEN and CDR2 SYDVKM. V was cut by 4 bases and J by 4 bases, with 10 bases left in between. There are 13 residues in the CDR3. In DNA, the CDR3 is TGTGCCAGCAGTTCGGGGGAGGGCTATGGCTACACCTTC. Translated: CASSSGEGYGYTF.